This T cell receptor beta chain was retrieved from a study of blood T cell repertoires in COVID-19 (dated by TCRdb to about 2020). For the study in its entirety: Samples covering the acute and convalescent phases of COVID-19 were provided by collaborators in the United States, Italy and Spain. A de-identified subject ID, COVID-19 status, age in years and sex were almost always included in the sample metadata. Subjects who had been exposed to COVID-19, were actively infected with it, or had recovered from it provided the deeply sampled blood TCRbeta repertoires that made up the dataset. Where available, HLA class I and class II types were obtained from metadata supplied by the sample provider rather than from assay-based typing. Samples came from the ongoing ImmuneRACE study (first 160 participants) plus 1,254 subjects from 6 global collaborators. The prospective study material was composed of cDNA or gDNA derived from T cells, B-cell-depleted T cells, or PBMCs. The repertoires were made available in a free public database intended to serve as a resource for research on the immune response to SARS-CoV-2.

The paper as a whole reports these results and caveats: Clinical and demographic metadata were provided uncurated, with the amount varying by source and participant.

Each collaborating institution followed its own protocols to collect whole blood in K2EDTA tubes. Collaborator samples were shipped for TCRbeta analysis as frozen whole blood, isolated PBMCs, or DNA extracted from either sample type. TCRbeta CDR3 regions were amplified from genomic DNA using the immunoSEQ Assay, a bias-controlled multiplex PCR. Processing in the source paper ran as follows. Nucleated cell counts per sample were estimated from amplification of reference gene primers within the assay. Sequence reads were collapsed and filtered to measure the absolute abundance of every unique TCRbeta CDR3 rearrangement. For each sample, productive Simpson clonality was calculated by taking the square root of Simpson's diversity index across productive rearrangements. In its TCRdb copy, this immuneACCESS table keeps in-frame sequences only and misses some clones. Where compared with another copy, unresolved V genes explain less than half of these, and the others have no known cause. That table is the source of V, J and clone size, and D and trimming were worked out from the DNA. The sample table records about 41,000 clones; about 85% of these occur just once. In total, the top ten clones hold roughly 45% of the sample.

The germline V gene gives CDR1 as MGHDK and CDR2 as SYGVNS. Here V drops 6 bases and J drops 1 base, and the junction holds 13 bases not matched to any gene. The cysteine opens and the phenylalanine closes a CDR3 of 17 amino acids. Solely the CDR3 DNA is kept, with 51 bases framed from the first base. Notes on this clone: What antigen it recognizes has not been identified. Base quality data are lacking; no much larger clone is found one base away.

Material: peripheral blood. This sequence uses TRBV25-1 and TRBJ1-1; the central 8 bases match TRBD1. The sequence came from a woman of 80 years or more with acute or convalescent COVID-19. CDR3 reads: CASSGRNRGVPNTEAFF. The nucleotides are TGTGCCAGCAGCGGTCGGAACAGGGGGGTACCGAACACTGAAGCTTTCTTT. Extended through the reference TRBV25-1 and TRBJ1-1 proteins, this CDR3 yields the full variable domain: EADIYQTPRYLVIGTGKKITLECSQTMGHDKMYWYQQDPGMELHLIHYSYGVNSTEKGDLSSESTVSRIRTEHFPLTLESARPSHTSQYLCASSGRNRGVPNTEAFFGQGTRLTVV.